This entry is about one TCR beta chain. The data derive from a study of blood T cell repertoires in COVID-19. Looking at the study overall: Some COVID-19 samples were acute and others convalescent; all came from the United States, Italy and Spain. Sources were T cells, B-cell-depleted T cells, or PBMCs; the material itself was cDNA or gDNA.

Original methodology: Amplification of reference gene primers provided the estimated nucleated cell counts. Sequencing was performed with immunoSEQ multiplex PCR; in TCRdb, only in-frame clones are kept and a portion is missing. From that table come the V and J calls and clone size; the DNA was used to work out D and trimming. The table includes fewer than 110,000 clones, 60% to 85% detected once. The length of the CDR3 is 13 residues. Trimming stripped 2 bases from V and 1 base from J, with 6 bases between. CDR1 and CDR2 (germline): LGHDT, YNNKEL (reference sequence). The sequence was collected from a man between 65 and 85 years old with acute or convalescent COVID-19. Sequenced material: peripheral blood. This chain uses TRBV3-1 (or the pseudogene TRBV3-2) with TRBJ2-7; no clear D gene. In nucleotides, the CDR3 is TGTGCCAGCAGCCAACGAGGATCCTACGAGCAGTACTTC. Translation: CASSQRGSYEQYF.